This T cell receptor beta chain was documented in a study of T cell responses to AZD1222 COVID-19 vaccine. Study in general: Second doses that came at about 4 or about 12 weeks were put together. Study outcomes and limitations: Repertoire sampling occurred only after the peak T cell response. Spike-specific TCR breadth and depth were elevated following two AZD1222 doses. Baseline seropositives among AZD1222 recipients totaled only six or seven.

Per the germline V gene, CDR1 is SEHNR and CDR2 is FQNEAQ (reference sequence). Trimming cost V 5 bases and J 0 bases, with 10 bases left between them. This CDR3 has 14 residues. Measured with immunoSEQ multiplex PCR; TCRdb has only the in-frame clones, and not every one. Of approximately 110,000 clones in the sample, around 87% were seen once. About this clone itself: Its matching antigen is unknown.

The sequencing used peripheral blood, collected on day 0 of AZD1222 vaccination. This TCR came from an adult in good health. J is TRBJ1-1 and V is TRBV7-9; possibly TRBD1 for D (5 bases). CDR3 nucleotide sequence: TGTGCCAGCAGCCAGGGCATCCTGAACACTGAAGCTTTCTTT. This sequence encodes CASSQGILNTEAFF.